The subject of this entry is one T cell receptor (beta chain). Antigen: not known. With a J-beta primer mix and a sample-barcoded 5' primer, a second PCR ran about 6 to 11 cycles. TCRdb re-derived calls from the 5' RACE reads in MiXCR, one entry per CDR3 protein. The sample lists more than 900,000 distinct CDR3 sequences, almost 25% occurring once. Trimming removed 3 bases at V and 5 bases at J, with 19 bases between. Looked up from germline, CDR1 is MNHEY and CDR2 is SVGEGT. The CDR3 runs 16 residues. Each sample used at least 7 million PBMCs. The sample originates from a study of blood T cells in healthy people across ages. Study results and caveats: Possibly, changes in expanded clonotypes were confounded because donor CMV status was unknown. A greater number of naive CD4+ cells and higher diversity distinguished long-lived donors from aged donors.

Separately, the same data were catalogued under a study of T cells of mothers and their children. As reported in that work: A slight, non-significant increase in overlap was found for related mother-child pairs relative to unrelated pairs.

The sequence derives from a girl aged 2 to 10 in good health. This chain links TRBV6-2 or TRBV6-3 with TRBJ2-5, with D maybe TRBD1 (7 bases). Sequencing was carried out using blood. CDR3 protein: CASSYSMQGGRETQYF. The CDR3 nucleotides read TGTGCCAGCAGTTATTCGATGCAGGGGGGCCGGGAGACCCAGTACTTC.